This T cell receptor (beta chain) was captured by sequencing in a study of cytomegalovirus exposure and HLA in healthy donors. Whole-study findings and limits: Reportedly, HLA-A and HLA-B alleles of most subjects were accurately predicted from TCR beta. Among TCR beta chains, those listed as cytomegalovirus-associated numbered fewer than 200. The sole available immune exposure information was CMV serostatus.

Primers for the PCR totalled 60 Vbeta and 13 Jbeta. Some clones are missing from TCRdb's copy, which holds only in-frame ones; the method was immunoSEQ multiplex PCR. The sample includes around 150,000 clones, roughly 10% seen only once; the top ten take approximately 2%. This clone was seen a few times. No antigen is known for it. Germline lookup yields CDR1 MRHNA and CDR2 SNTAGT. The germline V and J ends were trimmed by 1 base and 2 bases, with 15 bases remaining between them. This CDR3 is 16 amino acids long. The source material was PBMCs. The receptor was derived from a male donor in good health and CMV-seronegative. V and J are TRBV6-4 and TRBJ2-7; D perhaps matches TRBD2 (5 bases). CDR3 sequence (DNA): TGTGCCAGCAGTGACTGCGAGAGAGGGTGGGCCTACGAGCAGTACTTC. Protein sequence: CASSDCERGWAYEQYF.